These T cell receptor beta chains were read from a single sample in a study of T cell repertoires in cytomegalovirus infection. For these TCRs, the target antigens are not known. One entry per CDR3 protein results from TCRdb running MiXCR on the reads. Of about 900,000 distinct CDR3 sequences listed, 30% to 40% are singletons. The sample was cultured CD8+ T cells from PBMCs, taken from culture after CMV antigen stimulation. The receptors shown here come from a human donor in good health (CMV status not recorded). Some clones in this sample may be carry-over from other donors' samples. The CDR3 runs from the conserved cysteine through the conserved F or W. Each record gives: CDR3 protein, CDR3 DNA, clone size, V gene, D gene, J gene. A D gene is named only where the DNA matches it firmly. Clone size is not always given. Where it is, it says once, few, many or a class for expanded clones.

CDR3 protein: CASRPGQAETQYF
CDR3 DNA: TGTGCCAGCCGACCGGGACAGGCAGAGACCCAGTACTTC
clone size: -
V gene: TRBV7-6
D gene: TRBD1
J gene: TRBJ2-5

CDR3 protein: CSARDILAGGPGETQYF
CDR3 DNA: TGCAGTGCTAGAGATATACTAGCGGGGGGGCCAGGAGAGACCCAGTACTTC
clone size: few
V gene: TRBV20-1
D gene: TRBD2
J gene: TRBJ2-5

CDR3 protein: CASSYSFTGELFF
CDR3 DNA: TGTGCCAGCAGTTACTCGTTTACCGGGGAGCTGTTTTTT
clone size: -
V gene: TRBV6-2/TRBV6-3
D gene: -
J gene: TRBJ2-2

CDR3 protein: CASSHKTGDNTEAFF
CDR3 DNA: TGTGCCAGCAGCCATAAGACCGGGGACAACACTGAAGCTTTCTTT
clone size: -
V gene: TRBV14
D gene: -
J gene: TRBJ1-1

CDR3 protein: CSIWGTGELFF
CDR3 DNA: TGCAGCATCTGGGGCACCGGGGAGCTGTTTTTT
clone size: -
V gene: TRBV29-1
D gene: -
J gene: TRBJ2-2

CDR3 protein: CASSTSTGRYYGYTF
CDR3 DNA: TGTGCCAGTAGTACGTCGACAGGACGCTACTATGGCTACACCTTC
clone size: -
V gene: TRBV19
D gene: -
J gene: TRBJ1-2

CDR3 protein: CATSAPDRVNTGELFF
CDR3 DNA: TGTGCCACCAGTGCCCCGGACAGAGTGAACACCGGGGAGCTGTTTTTT
clone size: few
V gene: TRBV24-1
D gene: -
J gene: TRBJ2-2

CDR3 protein: CASEDKLITGNTGELFF
CDR3 DNA: TGTGCCAGCGAAGACAAGCTAATTACGGGCAACACCGGGGAGCTGTTTTTT
clone size: few
V gene: TRBV11-3
D gene: -
J gene: TRBJ2-2

CDR3 protein: CASSLTVVSPNYGYTF
CDR3 DNA: TGTGCCAGCAGCTTGACAGTAGTTTCCCCTAACTATGGCTACACCTTC
clone size: few
V gene: TRBV6-1
D gene: -
J gene: TRBJ1-2

CDR3 protein: CASSYSPLIQDSPLHF
CDR3 DNA: TGTGCCAGCAGTTACTCGCCACTAATACAGGATTCACCCCTCCACTTT
clone size: -
V gene: TRBV6-5
D gene: -
J gene: TRBJ1-6

CDR3 protein: CASKEPTGELFF
CDR3 DNA: TGTGCCAGTAAGGAACCTACCGGGGAGCTGTTTTTT
clone size: -
V gene: TRBV19
D gene: -
J gene: TRBJ2-2

CDR3 protein: CASSLGFSGANTEAFF
CDR3 DNA: TGTGCCAGCAGCTTAGGTTTTTCAGGGGCTAACACTGAAGCTTTCTTT
clone size: many
V gene: TRBV7-6
D gene: -
J gene: TRBJ1-1

CDR3 protein: CASSAGRNTEAFF
CDR3 DNA: TGTGCCAGCAGCGCAGGGAGGAACACTGAAGCTTTCTTT
clone size: -
V gene: TRBV27
D gene: -
J gene: TRBJ1-1

CDR3 protein: CASSSGGAGPPYNEQFF
CDR3 DNA: TGTGCCAGCAGCTCGGGAGGGGCCGGACCGCCCTACAATGAGCAGTTCTTC
clone size: -
V gene: TRBV5-4
D gene: TRBD2
J gene: TRBJ2-1

CDR3 protein: CASRSRGLTVSTEAFF
CDR3 DNA: TGTGCCAGTAGATCAAGGGGGCTAACGGTTTCCACTGAAGCTTTCTTT
clone size: -
V gene: TRBV19
D gene: TRBD1
J gene: TRBJ1-1

CDR3 protein: CASSLIRDRGYTGELFF
CDR3 DNA: TGTGCCAGCAGCTTGATCCGGGACAGGGGGTACACCGGGGAGCTGTTTTTT
clone size: few
V gene: TRBV7-9
D gene: TRBD1
J gene: TRBJ2-2

CDR3 protein: CASKGQGPSYGYTF
CDR3 DNA: TGTGCCAGTAAAGGGCAGGGGCCTTCCTATGGCTACACCTTC
clone size: few
V gene: TRBV19
D gene: -
J gene: TRBJ1-2

CDR3 protein: CASSGWTGTNYGYTF
CDR3 DNA: TGTGCCAGCAGCGGATGGACAGGAACTAACTATGGCTACACCTTC
clone size: many
V gene: TRBV7-6
D gene: TRBD1
J gene: TRBJ1-2

CDR3 protein: CASLDRQETQYF
CDR3 DNA: TGTGCCAGCTTGGACAGACAAGAGACCCAGTACTTC
clone size: -
V gene: TRBV5-4
D gene: -
J gene: TRBJ2-5

CDR3 protein: CASSHSYEQFF
CDR3 DNA: TGTGCCAGCAGCCACTCTTATGAGCAGTTCTTC
clone size: -
V gene: TRBV5-6
D gene: -
J gene: TRBJ2-1

CDR3 protein: CASRPGSGGQDPYNEQFF
CDR3 DNA: TGTGCCAGCAGACCCGGATCGGGGGGCCAAGATCCCTACAATGAGCAGTTCTTC
clone size: many
V gene: TRBV7-6
D gene: -
J gene: TRBJ2-1

CDR3 protein: CASKGQETRGTGELFF
CDR3 DNA: TGTGCCAGCAAGGGACAGGAGACGAGGGGAACCGGGGAGCTGTTTTTT
clone size: -
V gene: TRBV27
D gene: TRBD1
J gene: TRBJ2-2

CDR3 protein: CAISESNQAGGRWVETQYF
CDR3 DNA: TGTGCCATCAGTGAGTCGAATCAAGCGGGGGGGCGCTGGGTAGAGACCCAGTACTTC
clone size: -
V gene: TRBV10-3
D gene: TRBD2
J gene: TRBJ2-5

CDR3 protein: CASSFYSADGYTF
CDR3 DNA: TGTGCCAGCAGTTTCTATTCAGCGGATGGCTACACCTTC
clone size: few
V gene: TRBV12-3/TRBV12-4
D gene: -
J gene: TRBJ1-2

CDR3 protein: CASSNGGSNTGELFF
CDR3 DNA: TGTGCCAGCAGCAACGGGGGCTCGAACACCGGGGAGCTGTTTTTT
clone size: -
V gene: TRBV7-6
D gene: -
J gene: TRBJ2-2

CDR3 protein: CASSPPPGVYEQYF
CDR3 DNA: TGTGCCAGCAGCCCCCCCCCAGGTGTTTACGAGCAGTACTTC
clone size: -
V gene: TRBV12-3/TRBV12-4
D gene: -
J gene: TRBJ2-7

CDR3 protein: CAISEEDSKNIQYF
CDR3 DNA: TGTGCCATCAGTGAGGAGGATTCCAAAAACATTCAGTACTTC
clone size: few
V gene: TRBV10-3
D gene: -
J gene: TRBJ2-4

CDR3 protein: CASSYIAGTGEAFF
CDR3 DNA: TGTGCCAGCAGCTACATAGCCGGGACAGGGGAAGCTTTCTTT
clone size: -
V gene: TRBV6-6
D gene: TRBD1
J gene: TRBJ1-1

CDR3 protein: CASSYSDRDTEAFF
CDR3 DNA: TGTGCCAGCAGTTACTCGGACAGGGACACTGAAGCTTTCTTT
clone size: -
V gene: TRBV6-5
D gene: TRBD1
J gene: TRBJ1-1

CDR3 protein: CASSRFGGGYNEQFF
CDR3 DNA: TGTGCCAGCAGTCGCTTTGGGGGGGGTTACAATGAGCAGTTCTTC
clone size: -
V gene: TRBV12-3/TRBV12-4
D gene: TRBD2
J gene: TRBJ2-1

CDR3 protein: CASGENYGYTF
CDR3 DNA: TGTGCCAGCGGTGAAAACTATGGCTACACCTTC
clone size: -
V gene: TRBV6-1
D gene: -
J gene: TRBJ1-2

CDR3 protein: CASSAGLDEQYF
CDR3 DNA: TGTGCCAGCAGTGCCGGACTAGACGAGCAGTACTTC
clone size: -
V gene: TRBV2
D gene: TRBD2
J gene: TRBJ2-7

CDR3 protein: CASSQATVTAEAFF
CDR3 DNA: TGCGCCAGCAGCCAAGCGACGGTTACCGCTGAAGCTTTCTTT
clone size: -
V gene: TRBV4-1
D gene: -
J gene: TRBJ1-1

CDR3 protein: CASSGQGMHEQFF
CDR3 DNA: TGTGCCAGCAGTGGACAGGGAATGCATGAGCAGTTCTTC
clone size: few
V gene: TRBV12-3/TRBV12-4
D gene: TRBD1
J gene: TRBJ2-1

CDR3 protein: CASSNGRPYNEQFF
CDR3 DNA: TGTGCCAGCAGCAACGGACGCCCCTACAATGAGCAGTTCTTC
clone size: few
V gene: TRBV5-6
D gene: -
J gene: TRBJ2-1

CDR3 protein: CASSWTGEENEQFF
CDR3 DNA: TGTGCCAGCAGCTGGACAGGGGAGGAAAATGAGCAGTTCTTC
clone size: many
V gene: TRBV7-2
D gene: TRBD1
J gene: TRBJ2-1

CDR3 protein: CASGFHVIEGRGSLNTGELFF
CDR3 DNA: TGTGCTAGTGGTTTCCACGTTATCGAGGGTAGAGGGTCGTTGAACACCGGGGAGCTGTTTTTT
clone size: few
V gene: TRBV12-5
D gene: -
J gene: TRBJ2-2

CDR3 protein: CASSPWDRDAEAFF
CDR3 DNA: TGTGCCAGCAGCCCTTGGGACAGGGATGCTGAAGCTTTCTTT
clone size: -
V gene: TRBV7-9
D gene: TRBD1
J gene: TRBJ1-1

CDR3 protein: CASGLGQGEQETQYF
CDR3 DNA: TGTGCCAGCGGCCTCGGACAGGGTGAACAAGAGACCCAGTACTTC
clone size: -
V gene: TRBV7-6
D gene: TRBD1
J gene: TRBJ2-5

CDR3 protein: CATSEGSLASGVTDTQYF
CDR3 DNA: TGTGCCACCAGTGAGGGCTCCTTGGCTAGCGGGGTTACAGATACGCAGTATTTT
clone size: -
V gene: TRBV24-1
D gene: TRBD2
J gene: TRBJ2-3

CDR3 protein: CASSEYTEAFF
CDR3 DNA: TGTGCCAGCAGTGAGTACACTGAAGCTTTCTTT
clone size: few
V gene: TRBV2
D gene: -
J gene: TRBJ1-1

CDR3 protein: CASSLRGAYLETNTEAFF
CDR3 DNA: TGTGCCAGCAGTTTACGGGGGGCGTACCTTGAGACGAACACTGAAGCTTTCTTT
clone size: -
V gene: TRBV27
D gene: -
J gene: TRBJ1-1

CDR3 protein: CASSSPPVGNSGNTIYF
CDR3 DNA: TGTGCCAGCAGTTCTCCACCCGTGGGAAACTCTGGAAACACCATATATTTT
clone size: many
V gene: TRBV6-5
D gene: -
J gene: TRBJ1-3

CDR3 protein: CASRETAYSNQPQHF
CDR3 DNA: TGTGCCAGCAGAGAAACAGCATATAGCAATCAGCCCCAGCATTTT
clone size: few
V gene: TRBV6-1
D gene: -
J gene: TRBJ1-5

CDR3 protein: CAISDSPTDTQYF
CDR3 DNA: TGTGCCATCAGTGATTCCCCCACAGATACGCAGTATTTT
clone size: -
V gene: TRBV10-3
D gene: -
J gene: TRBJ2-3

CDR3 protein: CSAYSGDRSSGANVLTF
CDR3 DNA: TGCAGTGCTTATTCCGGGGACAGGTCCTCTGGGGCCAACGTCCTGACTTTC
clone size: many
V gene: TRBV20-1
D gene: TRBD1
J gene: TRBJ2-6

CDR3 protein: CAISEWAENYGYTF
CDR3 DNA: TGTGCCATCAGTGAGTGGGCAGAGAACTATGGCTACACCTTC
clone size: once
V gene: TRBV10-3
D gene: -
J gene: TRBJ1-2

CDR3 protein: CANRPWTAANYGYTF
CDR3 DNA: TGTGCCAACAGACCCTGGACAGCAGCTAACTATGGCTACACCTTC
clone size: -
V gene: TRBV6-6
D gene: -
J gene: TRBJ1-2

CDR3 protein: CASSRTGGANYGYTF
CDR3 DNA: TGTGCCAGCAGCCGAACAGGGGGCGCGAACTATGGCTACACCTTC
clone size: -
V gene: TRBV6-5
D gene: TRBD1
J gene: TRBJ1-2

CDR3 protein: CASSLTGEREQFF
CDR3 DNA: TGTGCCAGCAGCTTAACTGGGGAACGGGAGCAGTTCTTC
clone size: many
V gene: TRBV7-3
D gene: -
J gene: TRBJ2-1

CDR3 protein: CASSLWGGRGEKLFF
CDR3 DNA: TGTGCCAGCAGCTTATGGGGAGGGAGAGGTGAAAAACTGTTTTTT
clone size: -
V gene: TRBV7-8
D gene: -
J gene: TRBJ1-4

CDR3 protein: CASSFGWNYEQYF
CDR3 DNA: TGTGCCAGCAGCTTTGGATGGAACTACGAGCAGTACTTC
clone size: many
V gene: TRBV7-2
D gene: -
J gene: TRBJ2-7

CDR3 protein: CASSSRGATDTQYF
CDR3 DNA: TGTGCCAGCAGCTCCCGAGGGGCTACAGATACGCAGTATTTT
clone size: -
V gene: TRBV7-9
D gene: -
J gene: TRBJ2-3

CDR3 protein: CASSLTSGGPLDEEQYF
CDR3 DNA: TGTGCCAGCAGCTTAACTAGCGGAGGCCCCCTGGATGAGGAGCAGTATTTT
clone size: many
V gene: TRBV11-1
D gene: TRBD2
J gene: TRBJ2-3

CDR3 protein: CASGLSAWDNEQFF
CDR3 DNA: TGTGCTAGTGGTTTGTCGGCCTGGGACAATGAGCAGTTCTTC
clone size: -
V gene: TRBV12-5
D gene: -
J gene: TRBJ2-1